The entry below gives a single T cell receptor beta chain sequence along with its context. The source of the sample is a study of T cell responses to AZD1222 COVID-19 vaccine. The CDR3 consists of 17 residues. Trimming took 4 bases from V and 7 from J, leaving 22 bases between them. Germline V lookup: CDR1 SGHAT, CDR2 FQNNGV. The method was immunoSEQ multiplex PCR; TCRdb's version includes in-frame clones alone and lacks a portion of them. The sample includes tens of thousands of clones, 70% to 90% of them seen just once. The chain employs TRBV11-2 and TRBJ1-4; perhaps TRBD1 as D (5 bases). The source was peripheral blood, collected on day 0 of AZD1222 vaccination. This receptor was obtained from an adult in good health. CDR3 loop: CASSSGPGAGAFEKLFF. The CDR3 nucleotides are TGTGCCAGCAGCTCCGGCCCCGGGGCTGGGGCCTTTGAAAAACTGTTTTTT.